The source of this TCR beta chain is a study of blood T cell repertoires in COVID-19. At the level of the study: Both acute and convalescent COVID-19 samples were obtained from the United States, Italy and Spain.

Losses at the gene ends were 6 bases for V and 0 bases for J; bases not matched to a gene: 7. Germline CDR1 reads GTSNPN; CDR2 reads SVGIG (reference sequence). There are 17 residues in the CDR3. As handled by the study authors: Estimation of nucleated cell counts relied on the amplification of reference gene primers. TCRdb's table, derived via immunoSEQ multiplex PCR, lists solely in-frame clones and lacks some. D and trimming come from the DNA, and the V and J calls and clone size come from that table. This table has 65,000 to 95,000 clones, 80% appearing once. The chain is built from TRBV30 and TRBJ2-2; 13 positions agree with TRBD2. The source is a woman aged 40 to 50 with active or convalescent COVID-19. What was sequenced was peripheral blood. This CDR3 is CACNPGLAGSNTGELFF. CDR3 coding DNA: TGTGCCTGTAATCCGGGACTAGCGGGGTCGAACACCGGGGAGCTGTTTTTT.